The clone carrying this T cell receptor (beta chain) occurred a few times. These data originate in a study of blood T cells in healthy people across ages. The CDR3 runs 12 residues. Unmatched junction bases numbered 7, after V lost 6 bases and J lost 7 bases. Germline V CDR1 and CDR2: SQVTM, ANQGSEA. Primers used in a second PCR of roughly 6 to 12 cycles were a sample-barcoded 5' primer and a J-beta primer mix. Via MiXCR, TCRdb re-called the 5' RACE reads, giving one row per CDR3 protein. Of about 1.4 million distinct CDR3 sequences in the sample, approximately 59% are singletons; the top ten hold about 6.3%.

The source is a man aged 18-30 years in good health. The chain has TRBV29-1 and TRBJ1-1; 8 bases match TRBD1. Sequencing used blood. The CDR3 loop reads CSVTGGLIEAFF. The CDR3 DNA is TGCAGCGTAACAGGGGGATTAATTGAAGCTTTCTTT.